One and the same sample provided the 19 T cell receptor beta chains below, sequenced in a study of vaccination and CD4 T cells after COVID-19. Sequencing of cultured CD4+ T cell DNA used the Oncomine TCR Beta short-read assay. TCRdb passed the PCR reads through MiXCR, listing each CDR3 protein once. The table records about 20,000 distinct CDR3 sequences, around 58% of them present only once. These receptors have no identified antigens. Noted treatment: approximately 9-day PBMC culture with coronavirus spike peptide pools or control peptides (ViraFEST assay). The sequenced material came from CD4+ T cells from blood, cultured in vitro. The receptor set was obtained from a human donor who had recovered from COVID-19.

This CDR3 is CASSISSADSTQQYF. The DNA of the CDR3 is TGTGCCAGTAGTATCAGTTCGGCCGACTCTACGCAGCAGTACTTC. This chain links TRBV19 with TRBJ2-7; D ambiguous. The CDR3 is 15 residues long. Germline V lookup: CDR1 LNHDA, CDR2 SQIVND (reference sequence). Deletions cut 3 bases from V and 8 bases from J, with 20 bases between.

The J gene is TRBJ2-1, the V gene TRBV6-5; D uncertain. Germline V CDR1 and CDR2: MNHEY, SVGAGI. The CDR3 has 16 residues. The V end lost 0 bases, the J end lost 0 bases, and 9 bases lay between the germline ends. The CDR3 here is CASSYSTLSSYNEQFF. The CDR3 region has the DNA TGTGCCAGCAGTTACTCGACCCTCAGCTCCTACAATGAGCAGTTCTTC.

The chain combines TRBV19 with TRBJ1-1, with a possible D match to TRBD1 (5 bases). This CDR3 comprises 13 residues. CDR1 and CDR2 (germline): LNHDA, SQIVND (reference sequence). Trimming pared 6 bases from V and 7 bases from J, leaving 15 bases between. CDR3 amino acids: CASSRGREYEAFF. The DNA of the CDR3 is TGTGCCAGTAGCCGGGGCAGGGAGTATGAAGCTTTCTTT.

This clonotype was detected a few times. The V and J genes are TRBV7-3 and TRBJ2-1; D call uncertain. Per the germline V gene, CDR1 is SGHTA and CDR2 is FQGTGA. There are 14 residues in the CDR3. Trimming left V 0 bases short and J 4 bases short, with 7 bases between. The CDR3 spells CASSLTGAYNEQFF. For the CDR3, the DNA is TGTGCCAGCAGCTTAACTGGCGCTTACAATGAGCAGTTCTTC. The full variable domain, rest sourced from reference TRBV7-3 and TRBJ2-1, is GAGVSQTPSNKVTEKGKYVELRCDPISGHTALYWYRQSLGQGPEFLIYFQGTGAADDSGLPNDRFFAVRPEGSVSTLKIQRTERGDSAVYLCASSLTGAYNEQFFGPGTRLTVL.

On this clonotype itself: Its ends do not fully match the called genes, so a read error is possible. The gene calls are TRBV7-8 and TRBJ1-2, with D perhaps TRBD1 (5 bases). This CDR3 comprises 12 residues. Germline CDR1 and CDR2: SGHVS and FQNEAQ. CDR3 sequence reads: CASSSRDSGYTF. CDR3 DNA sequence: TGTGCTAGCAGCTCCAGGGACTCTGGCTACACCTTC.

The chain has TRBV15 and TRBJ2-7; no clear D gene. The germline V gene has CDR1 LNHNV and CDR2 YYDKDF (reference sequence). The CDR3 consists of 12 residues. Trimming left V 2 bases short and J 4 bases short, with 6 bases between. The CDR3 spells CATSRLGYEQYF. CDR3 sequence (DNA): TGTGCCACCAGCAGACTGGGGTACGAGCAGTACTTC.

The chain has TRBV24-1 and TRBJ2-3; 9 bases are shared with TRBD1. The CDR3 runs 15 residues. Trimming cost V 4 bases and J 4 bases; bases outside gene matches: 5. CDR1 and CDR2 (germline): KGHDR, SFDVKD. The CDR3, as DNA: TGTGCCACCAGTGAGCCTCGACAGGGGGCAGATACGCAGTATTTT. Translation: CATSEPRQGADTQYF.

The gene calls are TRBV7-3 and TRBJ2-2; D is undetermined. From germline, CDR1 is SGHTA and CDR2 FQGTGA. V lost 5 bases and J lost 5, with 9 bases in between. The CDR3 is made up of 13 amino acids. The CDR3 here is CASSLIGTGELFF. CDR3 coding DNA: TGTGCCAGCAGCCTAATAGGGACCGGGGAGCTGTTTTTT.

The rearrangement links TRBV5-4 to TRBJ1-1; 7 nucleotides line up with TRBD1. The CDR3 is 15 residues long. Germline assignment: CDR1 SGHNT and CDR2 YYREEE (reference sequence). V shed 4 bases and J 2 bases; nucleotides not matched to a gene: 8. This CDR3 is CASSPRGGFNTEAFF. In nucleotides, the CDR3 is TGTGCCAGCAGCCCCAGGGGGGGTTTCAACACTGAAGCTTTCTTT.

The sample holds a few counts of this clonotype. The V call is TRBV6-1, the J call TRBJ1-5, with 10 bases lining up with TRBD1. The CDR3 loop spans 14 amino acids. V dropped 6 bases and J dropped 6; count of bases not matched to a gene: 5. Germline loops: CDR1 MNHNS, CDR2 SASEGT. CDR3 residues: CASRGTGAIQPQHF. The CDR3 nucleotides are TGTGCCAGCAGAGGGACAGGGGCAATTCAGCCCCAGCATTTT.

The chain is built from TRBV10-3 and TRBJ1-2; the match to TRBD1 covers 12 bases. Trimming took 6 bases from V and 8 from J; bases not matched to a gene: 4. CDR1 and CDR2 from the germline V gene are ENHRY and SYGVKD. The CDR3 has 13 amino acids. CDR3: CAIRLGTGGGYTF. The CDR3 DNA sequence: TGTGCCATCAGGCTAGGGACAGGGGGCGGCTACACCTTC.

This clonotype was observed a few times. V and J are TRBV20-1 and TRBJ2-2, with D unresolved. V lost 4 bases, J lost 3 bases, and 12 bases lay in between. The CDR3 runs to 14 residues. Germline loops: CDR1 DFQATT, CDR2 SNEGSKA (reference sequence). CDR3 bases: TGCAGTGCTACCTCAGGATCGGACACCGGGGAGCTGTTTTTT. Amino acids: CSATSGSDTGELFF.

As to this clonotype: A junction boundary mismatches the germline segment, possibly from a read error. The chain recombines TRBV28 with TRBJ1-2, with D tentatively TRBD1 (5 bases). Germline CDR1 is MDHEN and CDR2 is SYDVKM. This CDR3 has 12 residues. CDR3 sequence: CASSNQGYDYTF. Written as DNA, the CDR3 is TGTGCCAGCTCAAATCAGGGCTATGACTACACCTTC.

V usage is TRBV5-6 and J usage is TRBJ1-2; weak D call: TRBD1 (5 bases). There are 15 residues in the CDR3. V lost 6 bases to trimming and J lost 4 bases, with 19 bases between them. Looked up from germline, CDR1 is SGHDT and CDR2 is YYEEEE. The CDR3 loop is CASTQITQGAYGYTF. The CDR3 bases are TGTGCCAGCACCCAAATTACCCAGGGTGCCTATGGCTACACCTTC.

The chain recombines TRBV30 with TRBJ2-3; possible D gene TRBD1, 6 bases. Per the germline V gene, CDR1 is GTSNPN and CDR2 is SVGIG (reference sequence). The V end was cut by 4 bases, the J end by 0 bases, with 11 bases between. This CDR3 has 14 amino acids. The CDR3 coding sequence is TGTGCCTGGACCAGGGGTGCCAGCACAGATACGCAGTATTTT. This translates into CAWTRGASTDTQYF.

This clonotype came up a few times. The rearrangement joins TRBV5-1 to TRBJ1-2; D possibly corresponds to TRBD1 (5 bases). The CDR3 spans 13 residues. V gave up 2 bases and J gave up 1 base, with 6 bases separating them. Germline V gives CDR1 SGHRS, CDR2 YFSETQ. DNA for the CDR3: TGCGCCAGCAGCTTCGGGGGTAACTATGGCTACACCTTC. It yields the protein CASSFGGNYGYTF.

The rearrangement links TRBV27 to TRBJ2-7; the D call may be TRBD1 or TRBD2 (5 bases each). Germline V CDR1 and CDR2: MNHEY, SMNVEV (reference sequence). CDR3 size: 13 residues. V lost 9 bases to trimming and J lost 8 bases, with 20 bases between them. The CDR3 region has the DNA TGTGCCAGTCTGGCAGGGAGAACGGCTCAGCAGTACTTC. This encodes CASLAGRTAQQYF.

This clonotype was detected a few times. J is TRBJ2-3 and V is TRBV20-1; 10 nucleotides agree with TRBD1. CDR3 length: 14 amino acids. The germline CDR1 and CDR2 sequences are DFQATT and SNEGSKA (reference sequence). Trimming removed 8 bases from V and 1 base from J; junction bases left unmatched: 6. For the CDR3, the DNA is TGCAGTACGACCGGGACAGGGGGCACAGATACGCAGTATTTT. Translation: CSTTGTGGTDTQYF.

This clonotype was recorded a few times. The V gene is TRBV6-1, the J gene TRBJ2-5; the D gene could be TRBD1 or TRBD2 (5 bases each). Between the trimmed V and J ends, which lost 6 bases and 1 base, there was a span of 12 bases. The CDR3 covers 14 residues. Germline loops: CDR1 MNHNS, CDR2 SASEGT. The CDR3 sequence: CASRSGAFQETQYF. The CDR3 DNA reads TGTGCCAGCAGGTCCGGGGCGTTCCAAGAGACCCAGTACTTC.